A selection of T cell receptor beta chains follows, all from one sample in a study of tumor and adjacent non-tumor tissue in lung cancer. TCRdb ran MiXCR on the multiplex PCR reads and lists one entry per CDR3 protein. Of 80,000 to 130,000 distinct CDR3 sequences listed, 60% to 80% are singletons. The sample consisted of distant non-tumor lung tissue. The receptors shown here come from a man aged 25 to 40 with non-small cell lung cancer. Both conserved end residues are part of each CDR3. A D gene is named only where the DNA matches it firmly. Size values are once, few and many counts, or a class for expanded clones, and some rows have none.

CDR3nt | CDR3aa | j_gene | v_gene | d_gene | abundance
TGTGCCAGCAGCTTAGGGGTGGGGAACGAGCAGTACTTC | CASSLGVGNEQYF | TRBJ2-7 | TRBV11-2 | . | few
TGTGCCAGCAGCTTGGACAGCACTGAAGCTTTCTTT | CASSLDSTEAFF | TRBJ1-1 | TRBV11-1 | . | .
TGTCCCAGTAGCCGGACTAGCGGGAGCACAGATACGCAGCACTTT | CPSSRTSGSTDTQHF | TRBJ2-3 | TRBV5-4 | TRBD2 | .
TGCAGTGCCCCAGAGGGGGGGGGCGACATTCAGTACTTC | CSAPEGGGDIQYF | TRBJ2-4 | TRBV20-1 | . | few
TGTGCCAGCAGTCCCGGGACAGGCCTTTCCGATACGCAGTATTTT | CASSPGTGLSDTQYF | TRBJ2-3 | TRBV25-1 | TRBD1 | .
TGTGCCAGCTTCTTAAGGGGGGGCCCGGGCAATGAGCAGTTCTTC | CASFLRGGPGNEQFF | TRBJ2-1 | TRBV11-2 | . | .
TGTGCCGGCAGCCAACGAACCGACAGACAAAAGACCCAGTACTTC | CAGSQRTDRQKTQYF | TRBJ2-5 | TRBV4-2 | . | .
TGTGCCAGCCCTACGCCCGGGACGGTGGATGCCTACGAGCAGTACTTC | CASPTPGTVDAYEQYF | TRBJ2-7 | TRBV7-9 | . | .
TGTGCCAGCAGCTTAGAGTTGATCCCCAATGAGCAGTTCTTC | CASSLELIPNEQFF | TRBJ2-1 | TRBV7-9 | . | few
TGCGGCGCCCGAGAAGATGTAATCTCGGGCTACGCCTTC | CGAREDVISGYAF | TRBJ1-2 | TRBV29-1 | . | few
TGCAGTGCTAGAGCGGGGGCTGGGGAAAACCTGTTTTTT | CSARAGAGENLFF | TRBJ1-4 | TRBV20-1 | . | many
TGCGCCAGCAGTCAACTTGGAAGGCGAGACAATGAGCAGTTCTTC | CASSQLGRRDNEQFF | TRBJ2-1 | TRBV4-1 | . | .
TGTAGTGCTAGACCTAGCGGAGTCTCCTACAATAAGCAGTTCTTC | CSARPSGVSYNKQFF | TRBJ2-1 | TRBV20-1 | TRBD2 | .
TGCAGTACTGCAACCGGGACTAGCGATCAAGGGACCCAGTACTTC | CSTATGTSDQGTQYF | TRBJ2-5 | TRBV20-1 | TRBD2 | .
TGCGCCAGCTGCCATGATGAGGGTAACCTCTATGGCTACACCTTC | CASCHDEGNLYGYTF | TRBJ1-2 | TRBV4-1 | . | .
TGCGCCAGCAGCCAAGGTGGGTCGGGAGGGACCTACGAGCAGTACTTC | CASSQGGSGGTYEQYF | TRBJ2-7 | TRBV4-1 | TRBD2 | .
TGTGCCAGCAACCCAGGGGGGACAGGACTCTATGGCTACACCTTC | CASNPGGTGLYGYTF | TRBJ1-2 | TRBV11-1 | TRBD1 | .
TGCAGTACTAGAGACGAGTACGAGCAGTACTTC | CSTRDEYEQYF | TRBJ2-7 | TRBV20-1 | . | .
TGCGCCAGCAGCCCTTTATACCGGGCATGGAAGGTCTACGAGCAGTACTTC | CASSPLYRAWKVYEQYF | TRBJ2-7 | TRBV4-1 | . | .
TGTGCCAGCAGCCCGGACCGGGGGGGCACCAGGGAGCCGTTTTTT | CASSPDRGGTREPFF | TRBJ2-2 | TRBV5-6 | TRBD2 | .
TGCAGCGTCCCCGGGACAGGGGGTGCGGGACTATCAACCCACGAGCAGCACTTC | CSVPGTGGAGLSTHEQHF | TRBJ2-7 | TRBV29-1 | TRBD1 | few
TGTGCCAGCACTTTAGACCCGGGCTTATCTGGAAACACCATATATTTT | CASTLDPGLSGNTIYF | TRBJ1-3 | TRBV11-2 | . | .
TGCGCCAGCAGCCCGGCCGGACAGGGGGCGAACACTGAAGCCTTATTT | CASSPAGQGANTEALF | TRBJ1-1 | TRBV4-1 | TRBD1 | .
TGCAGTGTTATAGGACTAGCGGGGACCGATAACATCGGGGAGCTGTTTTTT | CSVIGLAGTDNIGELFF | TRBJ2-2 | TRBV20-1 | TRBD2 | .
TGCAGTGCGCCAAAAATTAACACCGGGGAGCTGTTTTTT | CSAPKINTGELFF | TRBJ2-2 | TRBV20-1 | . | .
TGCAGCGCTAGAGATTCAAGTAGCGCCACAGAAACGCAGTATTTT | CSARDSSSATETQYF | TRBJ2-3 | TRBV20-1 | . | .
TGCAGTGCCCTCAGCGGGGTCCCCTACGAGCAGCACTTC | CSALSGVPYEQHF | TRBJ2-7 | TRBV20-1 | TRBD2 | .
TGCAGTGCTGGAACCGGGACAGATAGCACAGATGCGCACTATTTT | CSAGTGTDSTDAHYF | TRBJ2-3 | TRBV20-1 | TRBD1 | .
TGCGCCAGCAGCCTAAGGGCGGGGAACGACTATGGCTACACCTTC | CASSLRAGNDYGYTF | TRBJ1-2 | TRBV4-3 | . | many
TGTGCCACCCTCCCGGGGACCGGGGAGCTGTTTTTC | CATLPGTGELFF | TRBJ2-2 | TRBV19 | . | .
TGTGCGAGCAGCGCCGGCATGTACCAAGAGACCCAGTACTTC | CASSAGMYQETQYF | TRBJ2-5 | TRBV11-1 | . | once
TGTGCTAGTGATTTGGGCGGGACGGGGCTTAGCACTGATACGCAGTATTTT | CASDLGGTGLSTDTQYF | TRBJ2-3 | TRBV12-5 | . | few
TGTGCCAGCAGCTCGGGTTGGGAGTGGTCTGAAGCTTTCTTT | CASSSGWEWSEAFF | TRBJ1-1 | TRBV7-8 | . | .
TGCAGTGCTAGGGGCGGAAATATGAAGACTGAAGCTTTCTTT | CSARGGNMKTEAFF | TRBJ1-1 | TRBV20-1 | . | once
TGTTCAAGCAGATACCGGGACAGGGCTCTCGAGCAGTACTTC | CSSRYRDRALEQYF | TRBJ2-7 | TRBV6-2/TRBV6-3 | TRBD1 | once
TGTGCCAGCAGCTCTAGCGGGGGGGCTCACGGCCAGTTATTC | CASSSSGGAHGQLF | TRBJ2-1 | TRBV6-2/TRBV6-3 | TRBD2 | .
TGCAGCGGGGGTTACGTGGGGTCTGAAACAGATACGCAGTATTTT | CSGGYVGSETDTQYF | TRBJ2-3 | TRBV29-1 | . | few
TGTGCCAGCAGATACGCAGGGGGGGAAGCATTCTTT | CASRYAGGEAFF | TRBJ1-1 | TRBV6-2/TRBV6-3 | TRBD1 | .